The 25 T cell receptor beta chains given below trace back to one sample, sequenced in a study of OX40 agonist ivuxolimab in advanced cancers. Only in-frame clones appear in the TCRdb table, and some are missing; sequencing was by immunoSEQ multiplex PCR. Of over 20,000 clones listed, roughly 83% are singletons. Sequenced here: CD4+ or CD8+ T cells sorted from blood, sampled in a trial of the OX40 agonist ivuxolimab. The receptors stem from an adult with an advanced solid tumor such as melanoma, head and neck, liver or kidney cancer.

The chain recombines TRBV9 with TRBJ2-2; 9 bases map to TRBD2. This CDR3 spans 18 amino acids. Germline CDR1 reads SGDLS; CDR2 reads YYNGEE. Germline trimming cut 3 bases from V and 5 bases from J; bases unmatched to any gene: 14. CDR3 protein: CASSAPRGSGRSTGELFF. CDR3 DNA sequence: TGTGCCAGCAGCGCGCCCCGTGGTAGCGGGAGAAGTACCGGGGAGCTGTTTTTT.

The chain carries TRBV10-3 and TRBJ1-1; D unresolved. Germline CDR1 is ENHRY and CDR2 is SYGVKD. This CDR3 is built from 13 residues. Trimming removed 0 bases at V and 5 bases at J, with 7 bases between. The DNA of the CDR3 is TGTGCCATCAGTGAGTCATTATGGACTGAAGCTTTCTTT. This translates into CAISESLWTEAFF.

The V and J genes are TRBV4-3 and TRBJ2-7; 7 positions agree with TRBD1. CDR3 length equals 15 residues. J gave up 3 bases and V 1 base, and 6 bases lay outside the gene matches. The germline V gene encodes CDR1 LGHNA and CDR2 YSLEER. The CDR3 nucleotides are TGCGCCAGCAGCCAAGGGGGCAGGGGGAACTACGAGCAGTACTTC. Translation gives CASSQGGRGNYEQYF.

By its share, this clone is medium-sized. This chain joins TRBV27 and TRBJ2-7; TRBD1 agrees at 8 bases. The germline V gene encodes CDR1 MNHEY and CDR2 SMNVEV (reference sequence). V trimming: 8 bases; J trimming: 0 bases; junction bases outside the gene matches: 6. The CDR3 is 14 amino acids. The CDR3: CASQGTGTSYEQYF. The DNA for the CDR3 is TGTGCCAGCCAGGGGACAGGCACCTCCTACGAGCAGTACTTC.

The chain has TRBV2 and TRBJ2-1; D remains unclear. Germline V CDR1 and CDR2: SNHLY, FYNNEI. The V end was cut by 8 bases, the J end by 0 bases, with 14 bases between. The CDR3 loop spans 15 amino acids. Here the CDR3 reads CASLTLASSYNEQFF. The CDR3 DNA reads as TGTGCCAGCTTGACTTTGGCCAGCTCCTACAATGAGCAGTTCTTC.

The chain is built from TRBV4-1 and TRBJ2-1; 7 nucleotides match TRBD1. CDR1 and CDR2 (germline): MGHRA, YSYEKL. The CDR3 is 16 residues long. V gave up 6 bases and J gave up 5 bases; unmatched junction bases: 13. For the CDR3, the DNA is TGCGCCAGCAGGTCAACAGGGGTCCGAAGAGACAATGAGCAGTTCTTC. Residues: CASRSTGVRRDNEQFF.

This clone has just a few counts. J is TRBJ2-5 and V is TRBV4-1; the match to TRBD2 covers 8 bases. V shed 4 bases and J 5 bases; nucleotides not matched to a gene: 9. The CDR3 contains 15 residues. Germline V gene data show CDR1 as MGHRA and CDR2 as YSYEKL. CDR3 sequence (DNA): TGCGCCAGCAGCCCCGGCGGCGGGGGGAGGGAGACCCAGTACTTC. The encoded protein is CASSPGGGGRETQYF.

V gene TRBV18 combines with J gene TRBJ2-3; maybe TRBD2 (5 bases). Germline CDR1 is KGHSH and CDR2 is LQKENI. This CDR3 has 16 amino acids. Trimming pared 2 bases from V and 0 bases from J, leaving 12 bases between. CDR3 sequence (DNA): TGTGCCAGCTCACCATTTTTCGGAGGTAGCACAGATACGCAGTATTTT. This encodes CASSPFFGGSTDTQYF.

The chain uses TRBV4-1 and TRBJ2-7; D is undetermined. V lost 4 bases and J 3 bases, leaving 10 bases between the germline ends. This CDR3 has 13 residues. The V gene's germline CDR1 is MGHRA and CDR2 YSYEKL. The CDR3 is CASSLRVGYEQYF. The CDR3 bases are TGCGCCAGCAGCCTCCGGGTTGGCTACGAGCAGTACTTC.

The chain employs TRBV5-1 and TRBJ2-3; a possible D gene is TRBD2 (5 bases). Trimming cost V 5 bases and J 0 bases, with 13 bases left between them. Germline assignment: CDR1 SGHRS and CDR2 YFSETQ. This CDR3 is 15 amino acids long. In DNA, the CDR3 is TGCGCCAGCAGTAAAAGCGGTTCTAGCACAGATACGCAGTATTTT. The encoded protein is CASSKSGSSTDTQYF.

CDR3 DNA: TGCGCCAGCAGTGAGTCTGCGGAAGGAAACATTCAGTACTTC. This encodes CASSESAEGNIQYF. V and J are TRBV10-2 and TRBJ2-4; D gene ambiguous. The CDR3 has 14 amino acids. The V gene lost 0 bases and the J gene lost 6 bases, with 9 bases spanning the gap. Germline V gene data show CDR1 as WSHSY and CDR2 as SAAADI.

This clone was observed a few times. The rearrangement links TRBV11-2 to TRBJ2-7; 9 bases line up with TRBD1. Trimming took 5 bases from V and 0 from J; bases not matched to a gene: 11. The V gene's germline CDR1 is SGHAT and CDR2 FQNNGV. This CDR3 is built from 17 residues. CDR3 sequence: CASSPAAGTGPSYEQYF. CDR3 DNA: TGTGCCAGCAGCCCTGCCGCCGGGACAGGGCCCTCCTACGAGCAGTACTTC.

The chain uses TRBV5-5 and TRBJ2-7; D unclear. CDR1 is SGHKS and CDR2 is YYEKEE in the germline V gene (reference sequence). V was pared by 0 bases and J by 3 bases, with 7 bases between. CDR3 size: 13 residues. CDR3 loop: CASSLESNYEQYF. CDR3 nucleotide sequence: TGTGCCAGCAGCTTGGAATCAAACTACGAGCAGTACTTC.

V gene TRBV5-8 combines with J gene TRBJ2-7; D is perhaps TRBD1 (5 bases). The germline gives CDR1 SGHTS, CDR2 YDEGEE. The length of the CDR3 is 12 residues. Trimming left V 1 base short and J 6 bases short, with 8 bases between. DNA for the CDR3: TGTGCCAGCAGCTTGCAGGGTGCCGAGCAGTACTTC. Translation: CASSLQGAEQYF.

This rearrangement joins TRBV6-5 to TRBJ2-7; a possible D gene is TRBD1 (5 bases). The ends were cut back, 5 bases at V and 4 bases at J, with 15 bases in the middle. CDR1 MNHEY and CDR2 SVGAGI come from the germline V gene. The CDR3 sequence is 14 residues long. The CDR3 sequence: CASSPQGFGYEQYF. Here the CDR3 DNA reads TGTGCCAGCAGTCCTCAGGGATTTGGTTACGAGCAGTACTTC.

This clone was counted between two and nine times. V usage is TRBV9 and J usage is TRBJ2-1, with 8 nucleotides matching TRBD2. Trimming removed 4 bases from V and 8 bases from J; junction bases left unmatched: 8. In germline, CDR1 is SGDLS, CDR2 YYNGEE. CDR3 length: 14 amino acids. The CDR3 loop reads CASSPWTSWDEQFF. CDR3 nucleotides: TGTGCCAGCAGCCCTTGGACTAGCTGGGATGAGCAGTTCTTC. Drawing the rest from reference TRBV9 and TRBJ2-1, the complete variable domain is DSGVTQTPKHLITATGQRVTLRCSPRSGDLSVYWYQQSLDQGLQFLIQYYNGEERAKGNILERFSAQQFPDLHSELNLSSLELGDSALYFCASSPWTSWDEQFFGPGTRLTVL.

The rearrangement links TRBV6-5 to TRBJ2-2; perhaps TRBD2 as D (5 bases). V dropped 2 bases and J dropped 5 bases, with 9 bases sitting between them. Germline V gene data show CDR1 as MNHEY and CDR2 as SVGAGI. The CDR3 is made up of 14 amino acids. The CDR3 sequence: CASSYDSGTGELFF. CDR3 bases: TGTGCCAGCAGTTACGATTCGGGGACCGGGGAGCTGTTTTTT.

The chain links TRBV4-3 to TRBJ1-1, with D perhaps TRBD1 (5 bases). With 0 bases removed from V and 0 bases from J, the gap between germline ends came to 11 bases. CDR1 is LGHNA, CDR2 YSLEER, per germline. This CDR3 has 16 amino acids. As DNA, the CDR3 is TGCGCCAGCAGCCAAGATGAAAGGGGCCTGAACACTGAAGCTTTCTTT. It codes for CASSQDERGLNTEAFF.

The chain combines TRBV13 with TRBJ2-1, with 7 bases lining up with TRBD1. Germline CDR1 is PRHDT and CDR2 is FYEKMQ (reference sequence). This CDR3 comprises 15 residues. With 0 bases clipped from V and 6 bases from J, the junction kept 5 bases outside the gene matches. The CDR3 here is CASSLGDRPVNEQFF. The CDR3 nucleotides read TGTGCCAGCAGCTTAGGGGACAGGCCTGTCAATGAGCAGTTCTTC.

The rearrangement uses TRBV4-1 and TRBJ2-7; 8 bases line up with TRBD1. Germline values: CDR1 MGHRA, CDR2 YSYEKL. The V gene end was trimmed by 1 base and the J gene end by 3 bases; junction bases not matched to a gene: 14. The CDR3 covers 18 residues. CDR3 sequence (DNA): TGCGCCAGCAGCCAAGGGGTGGGGCAGGGGGCCCCTCTCTACGAGCAGTACTTC. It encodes CASSQGVGQGAPLYEQYF.

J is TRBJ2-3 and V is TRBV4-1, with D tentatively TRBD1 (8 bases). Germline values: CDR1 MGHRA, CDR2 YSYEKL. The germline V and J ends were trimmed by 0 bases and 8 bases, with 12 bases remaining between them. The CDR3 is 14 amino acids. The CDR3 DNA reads TGCGCCAGCAGCCAAGAACAGGGGGGGTTTACGCAGTATTTT. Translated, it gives CASSQEQGGFTQYF.

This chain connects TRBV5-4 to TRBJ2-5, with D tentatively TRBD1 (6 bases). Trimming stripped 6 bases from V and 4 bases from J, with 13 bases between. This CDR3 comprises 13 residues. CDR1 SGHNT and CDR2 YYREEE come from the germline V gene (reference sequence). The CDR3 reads CASNLQGLETQYF. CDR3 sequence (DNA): TGTGCCAGCAACCTTCAGGGGTTAGAGACCCAGTACTTC.

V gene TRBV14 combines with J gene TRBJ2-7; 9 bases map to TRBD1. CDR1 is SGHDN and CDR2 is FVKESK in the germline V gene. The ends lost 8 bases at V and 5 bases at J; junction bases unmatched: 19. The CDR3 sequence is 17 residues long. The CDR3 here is CASFSSPYRGRQHEQYF. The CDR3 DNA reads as TGTGCCAGCTTTTCATCCCCGTACAGGGGGCGGCAGCACGAGCAGTACTTC.

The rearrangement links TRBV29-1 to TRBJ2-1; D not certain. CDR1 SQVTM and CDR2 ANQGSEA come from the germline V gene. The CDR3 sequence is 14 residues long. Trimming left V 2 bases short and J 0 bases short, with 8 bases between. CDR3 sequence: CSVEPAISYNEQFF. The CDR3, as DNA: TGCAGCGTTGAACCAGCGATCTCCTACAATGAGCAGTTCTTC.

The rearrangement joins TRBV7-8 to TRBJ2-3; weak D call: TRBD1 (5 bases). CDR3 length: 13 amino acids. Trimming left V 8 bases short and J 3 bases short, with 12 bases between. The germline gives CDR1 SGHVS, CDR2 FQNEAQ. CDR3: CASVQDSTDTQYF. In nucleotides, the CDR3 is TGTGCCAGCGTACAGGATTCGACAGATACGCAGTATTTT.